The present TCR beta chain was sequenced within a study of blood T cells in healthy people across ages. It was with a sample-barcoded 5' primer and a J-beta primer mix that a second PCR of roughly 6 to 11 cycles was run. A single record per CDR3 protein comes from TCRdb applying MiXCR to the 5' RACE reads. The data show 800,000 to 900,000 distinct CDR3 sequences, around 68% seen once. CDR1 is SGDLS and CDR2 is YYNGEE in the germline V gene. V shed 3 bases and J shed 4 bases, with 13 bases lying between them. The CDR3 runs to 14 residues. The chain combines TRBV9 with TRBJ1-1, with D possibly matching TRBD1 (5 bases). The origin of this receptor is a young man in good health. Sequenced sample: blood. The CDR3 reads CASSGIGRGTEAFF. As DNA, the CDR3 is TGTGCCAGCAGCGGAATTGGAAGGGGCACTGAAGCTTTCTTT. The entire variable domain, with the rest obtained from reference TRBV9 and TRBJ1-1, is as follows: DSGVTQTPKHLITATGQRVTLRCSPRSGDLSVYWYQQSLDQGLQFLIQYYNGEERAKGNILERFSAQQFPDLHSELNLSSLELGDSALYFCASSGIGRGTEAFFGQGTRLTVV.